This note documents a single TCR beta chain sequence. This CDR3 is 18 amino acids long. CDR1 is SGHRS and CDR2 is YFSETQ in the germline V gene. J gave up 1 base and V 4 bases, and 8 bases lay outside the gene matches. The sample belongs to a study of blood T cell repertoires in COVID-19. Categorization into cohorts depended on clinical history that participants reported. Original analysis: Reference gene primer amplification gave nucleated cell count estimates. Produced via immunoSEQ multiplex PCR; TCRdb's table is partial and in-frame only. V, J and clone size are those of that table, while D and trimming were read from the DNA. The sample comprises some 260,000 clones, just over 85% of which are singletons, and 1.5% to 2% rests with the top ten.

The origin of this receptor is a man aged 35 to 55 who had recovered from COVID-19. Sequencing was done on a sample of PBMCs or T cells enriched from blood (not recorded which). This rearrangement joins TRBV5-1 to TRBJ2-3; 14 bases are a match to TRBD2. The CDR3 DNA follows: TGCGCCAGCAGCCCCGGGACTAGCGGGAGTCTTGGCACAGATACGCAGTATTTT. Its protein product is CASSPGTSGSLGTDTQYF.